The next 21 T cell receptor beta chains were all read from a single sample in a study of T cell repertoires in aging, cancer and after chemotherapy. A mixed TRB-A/B primer pool amplified rearranged TRB by multiplex touch-down PCR. TCRdb reprocessed the multiplex PCR reads with MiXCR, giving one entry per CDR3 protein. Among roughly 2,300 distinct CDR3 sequences listed, 25% were seen once. The template was genomic DNA from peripheral blood, not RNA. Sequenced sample: blood. The receptors originated from a human donor with a solid tumor.

By share, this clonotype ranks as medium-sized. The chain combines TRBV6-2 or TRBV6-3 with TRBJ2-1, with 16 bases fitting TRBD2. Germline lookup yields CDR1 MNHEY and CDR2 SVGEGT. This CDR3 has 15 amino acids. J lost 12 bases, V lost 1 base, and 3 bases had no gene match. CDR3 region: CASSYLGLAGGGQFF. CDR3 DNA sequence: TGTGCCAGCAGTTACTTGGGACTAGCGGGAGGGGGGCAGTTCTTC.

V is TRBV6-5 and J is TRBJ2-1; tentatively, D is TRBD1 (5 bases). In germline, CDR1 is MNHEY, CDR2 SVGAGI. This CDR3 has 15 amino acids. V shed 5 bases and J shed 0 bases, with 11 bases lying between them. The CDR3 bases are TGTGCCAGCAGTAGGGGCAGGGACTCCTACAATGAGCAGTTCTTC. This gives the protein CASSRGRDSYNEQFF.

This clonotype is medium-sized by share. The chain combines TRBV7-9 with TRBJ1-2; tentatively, D is TRBD1 (6 bases). CDR3 length: 14 amino acids. Between the trimmed V and J ends, which lost 1 base and 4 bases, there was a span of 10 bases. CDR1 SEHNR and CDR2 FQNEAQ come from the germline V gene (reference sequence). For the CDR3, the DNA is TGTGCCAGCAGCTTAGAAAACAGGGCCTATGGCTACACCTTC. Translation: CASSLENRAYGYTF.

This clonotype was seen more than once but under ten times. The J gene is TRBJ1-2, the V gene TRBV25-1; 9 bases line up with TRBD1. V gave up 3 bases and J gave up 6 bases; unmatched junction bases: 8. In germline, CDR1 is MGHDK, CDR2 SYGVNS. This CDR3 comprises 15 residues. DNA of the CDR3: TGTGCCAGCAGTGATCCGGACAGGGGTTTCGATGGCTACACCTTC. As protein: CASSDPDRGFDGYTF.

The count of this clonotype is one. This chain connects TRBV20-1 to TRBJ2-5; a possible D gene is TRBD1 (5 bases). Germline V gene lookup returns CDR1 DFQATT and CDR2 SNEGSKA (reference sequence). Trimming removed 0 bases from V and 2 bases from J, with 16 bases in between. The CDR3 is 16 amino acids. CDR3: CSAREARGLNQETQYF. The DNA of the CDR3 is TGCAGTGCTAGAGAGGCAAGGGGCCTGAATCAAGAGACCCAGTACTTC.

This clonotype rates as medium-sized (0.01 to 0.1%). The chain combines TRBV7-6 with TRBJ2-1; TRBD2 agrees at 13 bases. CDR3 length equals 16 residues. With V trimmed by 4 bases and J by 6 bases, 6 bases remained unmatched. Germline V lookup: CDR1 SGHVS, CDR2 FNYEAQ. The CDR3 DNA reads as TGTGCCAGCAGCTCCACTAGCGGGAGGGGGGGCAATGAGCAGTTCTTC. Amino acid sequence: CASSSTSGRGGNEQFF.

The chain carries TRBV20-1 and TRBJ1-1, with D possibly being TRBD1 (5 bases). Deletions cut 0 bases from V and 0 bases from J, with 11 bases between. CDR1 and CDR2 from the germline V gene are DFQATT and SNEGSKA (reference sequence). The CDR3 is 15 residues long. CDR3 DNA: TGCAGTGCTAGAGAACCGGGGGGTATGAACACTGAAGCTTTCTTT. It is translated as CSAREPGGMNTEAFF.

This clonotype counts as medium-sized. The chain has TRBV18 and TRBJ2-7, with 8 bases fitting TRBD2. J was trimmed by 2 bases and V by 8 bases; bases with no gene match: 5. The CDR3 has 13 amino acids. In germline, CDR1 is KGHSH, CDR2 LQKENI. The DNA for the CDR3 is TGTGCCAGCCAGGCGGGAGGAACCTACGAGCAGTACTTC. It is translated as CASQAGGTYEQYF.

This clonotype was detected only a few times. The chain recombines TRBV7-9 with TRBJ2-7, with TRBD1 identical over 7 bases. V dropped 5 bases and J dropped 7; count of bases not matched to a gene: 11. CDR1 and CDR2 (germline): SEHNR, FQNEAQ (reference sequence). The CDR3 contains 14 residues. The CDR3 protein is CASSPDIDRVEQYV. The CDR3 nucleotides read TGTGCCAGCAGCCCCGATATAGACAGGGTAGAGCAGTACGTC.

A few counts support this clonotype. The CDR3 sequence: CASSQELAGGADTQYF. In nucleotides, the CDR3 is TGCGCCAGCAGCCAGGAACTAGCGGGAGGGGCAGATACGCAGTATTTT. The gene calls are TRBV4-3 and TRBJ2-3; 13 nucleotides line up with TRBD2. After removal of 3 bases from V and 4 bases from J, the junction contained 4 bases not matched to a gene. Germline assignment: CDR1 LGHNA and CDR2 YSLEER. This CDR3 has 16 residues.

V and J are TRBV20-1 and TRBJ2-5, with 8 nucleotides matching TRBD2. CDR3 size: 12 residues. CDR1 is DFQATT, CDR2 SNEGSKA, per germline (reference sequence). V lost 6 bases to trimming and J lost 4 bases; unmatched junction nucleotides: 4. The CDR3 loop is CSAGGLGETQYF. CDR3 DNA sequence: TGCAGTGCGGGGGGACTAGGAGAGACCCAGTACTTC.

The chain recombines TRBV5-1 with TRBJ1-4, with a possible D match to TRBD1 (5 bases). Looked up from germline, CDR1 is SGHRS and CDR2 is YFSETQ. The length of the CDR3 is 15 residues. Trimming left V 1 base short and J 5 bases short, with 12 bases between. DNA for the CDR3: TGCGCCAGCAGCTTGTCGGGGGTAGGGAATGAAAAACTGTTTTTT. Protein: CASSLSGVGNEKLFF.

In this sample, this clonotype is large (0.1 to 1%). CDR3 DNA: TGTGCCAGTAGTATGTCCAGCCTCGGCACAGATACGCAGTATTTT. This translates into CASSMSSLGTDTQYF. The chain recombines TRBV19 with TRBJ2-3; D is ambiguous. Germline CDR1 and CDR2: LNHDA and SQIVND (reference sequence). This CDR3 is built from 15 residues. Trimming stripped 3 bases from V and 1 base from J, with 11 bases between.

The chain couples TRBV6-5 to TRBJ1-5; D not resolved. Germline V gene lookup returns CDR1 MNHEY and CDR2 SVGAGI. The CDR3 extends over 13 amino acids. Deletions cut 5 bases from V and 7 bases from J, with 12 bases between. CDR3 nucleotide sequence: TGTGCCAGCAGTCCCCACAGTGGACAGCCCCAGCATTTT. Amino acids: CASSPHSGQPQHF.

The chain has TRBV19 and TRBJ2-1; 12 positions match TRBD2. The germline V gene encodes CDR1 LNHDA and CDR2 SQIVND (reference sequence). The CDR3 is 15 residues long. V trimming: 3 bases; J trimming: 7 bases; junction bases outside the gene matches: 4. The CDR3 coding sequence is TGTGCCAGTAGTATGACTAGCGGGAGTCTAAATGAGCAGTTCTTC. Residues: CASSMTSGSLNEQFF.

The gene calls are TRBV11-1 and TRBJ2-1, with 10 bases identical to TRBD2. CDR3 size: 15 residues. Germline V gene sequence: CDR1 SGHAT, CDR2 FQDESV (reference sequence). Trimming cost V 5 bases and J 5 bases; bases outside gene matches: 6. CDR3 nucleotides: TGTGCCAGCAGCCGACTAGCGGGCCTCAACAATGAGCAGTTCTTC. This sequence encodes CASSRLAGLNNEQFF.

This clonotype was seen only a few times. The chain recombines TRBV20-1 with TRBJ2-3; 10 positions agree with TRBD2. J was trimmed by 4 bases and V by 5 bases; bases with no gene match: 6. The CDR3 is 14 amino acids. Germline values: CDR1 DFQATT, CDR2 SNEGSKA (reference sequence). The CDR3 coding sequence is TGCAGTGCTGAAAGCGGGAGGGCCTCAGATACGCAGTATTTT. Encoded protein: CSAESGRASDTQYF.

In its sample, this clonotype is large (0.1 to 1%). The rearrangement uses TRBV29-1 and TRBJ2-7; no clear D. The CDR3 extends over 11 amino acids. The V gene lost 3 bases and the J gene lost 0 bases, with 3 bases spanning the gap. Germline values: CDR1 SQVTM, CDR2 ANQGSEA. This CDR3 is CSVEFSYEQYF. The CDR3 region has the DNA TGCAGCGTTGAGTTCTCCTACGAGCAGTACTTC.

V is TRBV6-4 and J is TRBJ2-3; 7 nucleotides line up with TRBD2. The CDR3 length is 16 residues. Germline V gene data show CDR1 as MRHNA and CDR2 as SNTAGT. J gave up 1 base and V 3 bases, and 7 bases lay outside the gene matches. DNA for the CDR3: TGTGCCAGCAGTGAAACCCCCGCGGGAGGCACAGATACGCAGTATTTT. Translated: CASSETPAGGTDTQYF.

A note on this clonotype: Here the CDR3 omits its conserved ending phenylalanine or tryptophan, so a read error is the likely source. The limits of the CDR3 on the DNA are not certain, so only TCRdb's listed CDR3 is given. The rearrangement links TRBV15 to TRBJ2-6. Germline V gene data show CDR1 as LNHNV and CDR2 as YYDKDF (reference sequence). From its first to its last residue, the CDR3 has 8 amino acids. The CDR3 sequence: CATSGGTS.

This clonotype was seen a handful of times. V gene TRBV14 combines with J gene TRBJ1-1, with TRBD1 matching over 7 bases. With 4 bases clipped from V and 6 bases from J, the junction kept 5 bases outside the gene matches. Germline loops: CDR1 SGHDN, CDR2 FVKESK. The CDR3 contains 13 residues. CDR3 protein: CASSRQGRAEAFF. The CDR3, as DNA: TGTGCCAGCAGCCGACAGGGTAGGGCTGAAGCTTTCTTT.